These 12 T cell receptor beta chains share one sample of origin, sequenced in a study of response to subunit inactivated influenza vaccine (dated by TCRdb to the late 2010s). Libraries were prepared through RT-PCR. These reads were obtained on an Illumina HiSeq 2500. TCRdb itself trimmed the public reads at Q25 with fastp, ran MiXCR and retained productive beta chains. One record per CDR3 amino acid sequence lists the most common genes and DNA. In all, the sample holds around 650,000 distinct CDR3 sequences, and 15% to 18% of those were seen once. The top ten clones comprise around a tenth of the sample. The sequenced sample was PBMCs from blood, obtained 12 days after vaccination. All receptors derive from a man aged 45-65 years who received an inactivated influenza vaccine. Donor details come from another sample of the same person, matched by shared clones.

This clonotype was picked up many times. The rearrangement joins TRBV20-1 to TRBJ2-7, with 11 bases that match TRBD1. The V segment lost 5 bases and the J segment 3 bases; nucleotides outside the gene matches: 6. The length of the CDR3 is 14 residues. The germline gives CDR1 DFQATT, CDR2 SNEGSKA (reference sequence). CDR3 residues: CSAPRTGGIYEQYF. CDR3 coding DNA: TGCAGTGCTCCTCGGACAGGGGGCATCTACGAGCAGTACTTC.

In its sample, this clonotype was seen a few times. The chain is built from TRBV11-1 and TRBJ2-2; no reliable D call. The CDR3 length is 18 residues. V lost 1 base to trimming and J lost 7 bases, with 22 bases between them. Germline V lookup: CDR1 SGHAT, CDR2 FQDESV (reference sequence). This CDR3 is CASSLGGPGTIPGGELFF. The CDR3 nucleotides read TGTGCCAGCAGCTTAGGAGGTCCAGGAACTATACCGGGCGGGGAGCTGTTTTTT.

This clonotype has a handful of counts. The chain's CDR3 is CASSQDPAGGPDEQFF. In DNA, the CDR3 is TGTGCCAGCAGCCAAGATCCAGCGGGAGGGCCCGATGAGCAGTTCTTC. J is TRBJ2-1 and V is TRBV3-1; 10 nucleotides align to TRBD2. V lost 0 bases, J lost 8 bases, and 7 bases stayed unmatched. The CDR3 consists of 16 residues. Germline values: CDR1 LGHDT, CDR2 YNNKEL (reference sequence).

This clonotype occurred a few times. The rearrangement uses TRBV20-1 and TRBJ1-4, with 9 bases fitting TRBD1. Per the germline V gene, CDR1 is DFQATT and CDR2 is SNEGSKA (reference sequence). This CDR3 region has 15 residues. V gave up 6 bases and J gave up 3 bases; unmatched junction bases: 8. The CDR3 DNA follows: TGCAGTGCGAGGGACAGGGCCGTGGCTAATGAAAAACTGTTTTTT. Translating it yields CSARDRAVANEKLFF.

The chain employs TRBV7-2 and TRBJ1-6; D gene uncertain. Germline V gives CDR1 SGHTA, CDR2 FQGNSA. This CDR3 spans 13 amino acids. V was shortened by 2 bases and J by 7 bases, with 6 bases between the two germline ends. As DNA, the CDR3 is TGTGCCAGCAGCTTAAAGCCGAATTCACCCCTCCACTTT. This sequence encodes CASSLKPNSPLHF. Using reference TRBV7-2 and TRBJ1-6 for the parts outside the CDR3, the full variable domain is GAGVSQSPSNKVTEKGKDVELRCDPISGHTALYWYRQSLGQGLEFLIYFQGNSAPDKSGLPSDRFSAERTGGSVSTLTIQRTQQEDSAVYLCASSLKPNSPLHFGNGTRLTVT.

This clonotype occurred a few times. This chain links TRBV11-2 with TRBJ1-3; D is unclear. Trimming pared 4 bases from V and 0 bases from J, leaving 10 bases between. CDR1 and CDR2 (germline): SGHAT, FQNNGV. The CDR3 contains 15 residues. CDR3 in DNA: TGTGCCAGCAGCTACAACACCTTCTCTGGAAACACCATATATTTT. It yields the protein CASSYNTFSGNTIYF. Full variable domain (missing parts from reference TRBV11-2 and TRBJ1-3): EAGVAQSPRYKIIEKRQSVAFWCNPISGHATLYWYQQILGQGPKLLIQFQNNGVVDDSQLPKDRFSAERLKGVDSTLKIQPAKLEDSAVYLCASSYNTFSGNTIYFGEGSWLTVV.

The table lists this clonotype with many counts. J is TRBJ2-3 and V is TRBV29-1; D gene unclear. This CDR3 has 11 residues. Trimming took off 4 bases at V and 6 bases at J, with 8 bases between the two ends. Germline assignment: CDR1 SQVTM and CDR2 ANQGSEA. CDR3: CSVGMGDTQYF. The DNA for the CDR3 is TGCAGCGTTGGAATGGGGGATACGCAGTATTTT.

The rearrangement links TRBV3-1 to TRBJ1-1; no definite D call. The germline CDR1 and CDR2 sequences are LGHDT and YNNKEL (reference sequence). The V end was cut by 5 bases, the J end by 2 bases, with 3 bases between. This CDR3 comprises 11 residues. The CDR3 spells CASSANTEAFF. The CDR3 DNA reads as TGTGCCAGCAGCGCAAACACTGAAGCTTTCTTT.

This clonotype occurred once. The V gene is TRBV6-2 or TRBV6-3, the J gene TRBJ1-1; 7 nucleotides match TRBD1. V dropped 0 bases and J dropped 1; count of bases not matched to a gene: 8. In germline, CDR1 is MNHEY, CDR2 SVGEGT. The CDR3 sequence is 17 residues long. The chain's CDR3 is CASSYSNRGGRNTEAFF. Written as DNA, the CDR3 is TGTGCCAGCAGTTACTCGAACAGGGGTGGGAGGAACACTGAAGCTTTCTTT.

The chain combines TRBV12-3 or TRBV12-4 with TRBJ2-5; 13 bases line up with TRBD2. This CDR3 contains 17 residues. After removal of 4 bases from V and 1 base from J, the junction contained 6 bases not matched to a gene. The CDR3 protein is CASSSRTSGGRQETQYF. CDR3 nucleotide sequence: TGTGCCAGCAGTTCCCGGACTAGCGGGGGACGCCAAGAGACCCAGTACTTC.

This clonotype was observed at least ten times. The CDR3 DNA reads TGTGCCAGCAGCCAAGGCAGGGGGTCCTACAATGAGCAGTTCTTC. Its protein product is CASSQGRGSYNEQFF. The genes are TRBV14 and TRBJ2-1, with 7 bases matching TRBD1. The CDR3 has 15 residues. The V gene's germline CDR1 is SGHDN and CDR2 FVKESK. With 1 base clipped from V and 1 base from J, the junction kept 1 base outside the gene matches.

The rearrangement joins TRBV20-1 to TRBJ2-7; TRBD1 is a possible D gene (5 bases). Trimming cost V 4 bases and J 4 bases, with 8 bases left between them. Germline assignment: CDR1 DFQATT and CDR2 SNEGSKA (reference sequence). This CDR3 is built from 11 residues. CDR3 bases: TGCAGTGCTATTAAGGGGTACGAGCAGTACTTC. Its protein product is CSAIKGYEQYF.